The clone carrying this TCR beta chain has a handful of counts. All of the donors resided in Nashville, Tennessee, and each was a Caucasian adult. This sample stems from a study of shared clonotypes between healthy human individuals. Looked up from germline, CDR1 is ENHRY and CDR2 is SYGVKD. CDR3 length: 11 residues. Trimming shortened V by 8 bases and J by 2 bases, and 6 bases separated the two germline ends. The table came from immunoSEQ multiplex PCR; TCRdb's copy has only in-frame clones and leaves some out. Of hundreds of thousands of clones listed, 74% are singletons. What was sequenced was memory CD4+ T cells sorted from blood. The subset was: CD45RA-negative fraction. The chain employs TRBV10-3 and TRBJ1-1; no clear D gene. This TCR came from a woman aged 30 to 39 in good health. As DNA, the CDR3 is TGTGCCATCCGGGCTAACACTGAAGCTTTCTTT. The encoded protein is CAIRANTEAFF.